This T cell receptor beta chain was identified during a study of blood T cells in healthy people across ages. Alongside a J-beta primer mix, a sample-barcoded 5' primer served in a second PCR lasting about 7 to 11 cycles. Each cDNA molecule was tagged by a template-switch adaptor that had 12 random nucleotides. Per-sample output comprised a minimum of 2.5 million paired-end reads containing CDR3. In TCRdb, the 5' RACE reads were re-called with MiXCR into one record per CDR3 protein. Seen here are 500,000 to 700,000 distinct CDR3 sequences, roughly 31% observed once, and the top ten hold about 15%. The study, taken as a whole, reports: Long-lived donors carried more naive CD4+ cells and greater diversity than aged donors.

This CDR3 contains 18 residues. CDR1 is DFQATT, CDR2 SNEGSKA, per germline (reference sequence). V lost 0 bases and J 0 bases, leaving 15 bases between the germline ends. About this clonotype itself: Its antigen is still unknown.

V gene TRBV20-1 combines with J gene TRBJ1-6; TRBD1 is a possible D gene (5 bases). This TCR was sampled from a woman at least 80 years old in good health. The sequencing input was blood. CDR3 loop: CSARDRGDFSSYNSPLHF. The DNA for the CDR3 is TGCAGTGCTAGAGACCGGGGGGACTTCAGCTCCTATAATTCACCCCTCCACTTT.